This TCR beta chain was documented in a study of beta chain features in type 1 diabetes. Study details: Cells sorted and examined across all samples totaled 85 million to 130 million. Overall study findings and caveats: Equally in patients and controls, PCR might preferentially amplify shorter templates.

Of the isolated RNA, all was reverse transcribed, and so the sequenced material was expressed TCRB transcripts. Assay: immunoSEQ multiplex PCR; the TCRdb copy retains only in-frame clones and omits some. The sample holds 500,000 to 700,000 clones, roughly 16% seen once. Trimming removed 0 bases from V and 4 bases from J; junction bases left unmatched: 3. CDR3 length: 16 residues. CDR1 and CDR2 (germline): MNHEY, SVGAGI. Sorting based on CD45RO/CCR7/CD25/CD127/CD95/CD27 separated CD4+ naive, central memory, regulatory and stem cell-like memory cells. In this sample, this clone turned up a few times. Its antigen is undetermined.

The rearrangement joins TRBV6-5 to TRBJ2-1, with 10 positions matching TRBD2. This TCR was sampled from a man aged 18 to 35 in good health. Material for sequencing was naive CD4+ T cells from blood. CDR3 sequence: CASSYSTAGGYNEQFF. The CDR3 DNA reads as TGTGCCAGCAGTTACTCGACAGCGGGAGGGTACAATGAGCAGTTCTTC.